The 32 T cell receptor beta chains given below trace back to one sample, sequenced in a study of identical twins. From the 5' RACE reads, TCRdb called clonotypes with MiXCR, one entry per CDR3 protein. The sample carries under 300,000 distinct CDR3 sequences, about 8.5% recorded once. In addition, the sample was reused for a study of yellow fever vaccine responses in identical twins.

The sample comprised CD8+ T cells sorted from blood. The receptors stem from a woman between 18 and 29 years old in good health.

There are many counts of this clonotype. CDR3 amino acids: CASRRGGDTQYF. The CDR3 bases are TGTGCCAGCAGACGGGGGGGAGATACGCAGTATTTT. The V and J genes are TRBV7-9 and TRBJ2-3; 8 nucleotides line up with TRBD2. This CDR3 comprises 12 residues. Germline lookup yields CDR1 SEHNR and CDR2 FQNEAQ (reference sequence). The V and J ends lost 6 bases and 5 bases, in that order; junction bases with no gene match: 1.

The chain recombines TRBV19 with TRBJ2-4; the D gene could be TRBD1 or TRBD2 (5 bases each). This CDR3 comprises 13 residues. The V end lost 7 bases, the J end lost 8 bases, and 15 bases lay between the germline ends. Germline lookup yields CDR1 LNHDA and CDR2 SQIVND (reference sequence). CDR3 sequence (DNA): TGTGCCAGTAACCTTATGAGGGGTGACATTCAGTACTTC. Its translation: CASNLMRGDIQYF.

Notes on this clonotype: One junction end disagrees with the germline gene, perhaps due to a read error. The chain combines TRBV4-2 with TRBJ2-7; 12 bases are a match to TRBD2. Germline CDR1 reads LGHNA; CDR2 reads YNFKEQ. The CDR3 loop spans 13 amino acids. CDR3: CASSQVGLAGPTF. CDR3 sequence (DNA): TGTGCCAGCAGCCAAGTTGGACTAGCGGGGCCTACCTTC.

The chain recombines TRBV4-3 with TRBJ2-7; 7 nucleotides match TRBD2. This CDR3 is built from 14 residues. Losses at the gene ends were 4 bases for V and 5 bases for J; bases not matched to a gene: 8. CDR1 is LGHNA and CDR2 is YSLEER in the germline V gene. The CDR3 sequence is CASSPRGTADEQYF. CDR3 DNA sequence: TGCGCCAGCAGCCCGCGGGGGACCGCGGACGAGCAGTACTTC.

The chain employs TRBV7-6 and TRBJ2-3; D possibly uses TRBD1 or TRBD2 (6 bases each). Germline V gene data show CDR1 as SGHVS and CDR2 as FNYEAQ. The germline V and J ends were trimmed by 1 base and 0 bases, with 14 bases remaining between them. The CDR3 loop spans 17 amino acids. CDR3 DNA: TGTGCCAGCAGCTTAGATGTGGGGGGCGCAAGCACAGATACGCAGTATTTT. Encoded protein: CASSLDVGGASTDTQYF.

This clonotype appeared many times. The chain couples TRBV5-1 to TRBJ2-7; D remains ambiguous. Per germline, CDR1 SGHRS and CDR2 YFSETQ. Trimming cost V 0 bases and J 2 bases, with 6 bases left between them. CDR3 size: 13 residues. The DNA for the CDR3 is TGCGCCAGCAGCTTGGAGGAGACCTACGAGCAGTACTTC. Translated: CASSLEETYEQYF.

The chain links TRBV3-1 to TRBJ2-7; 14 bases are shared with TRBD2. Unmatched junction bases numbered 11, after V lost 4 bases and J lost 0 bases. This CDR3 comprises 19 residues. The germline V gene encodes CDR1 LGHDT and CDR2 YNNKEL (reference sequence). DNA of the CDR3: TGTGCCAGCAGCCCGATTTGGACTAGCGGGGGGACCAGCTCCTACGAGCAGTACTTC. It is translated as CASSPIWTSGGTSSYEQYF.

This clonotype was counted ten times or more. The chain is built from TRBV9 and TRBJ2-3; the D gene is possibly TRBD1 (5 bases). Germline V gene sequence: CDR1 SGDLS, CDR2 YYNGEE. With 3 bases removed from V and 5 bases from J, the gap between germline ends came to 13 bases. The CDR3 spans 14 residues. CDR3 sequence reads: CASSELQVRDTQYF. In DNA form, the CDR3 reads TGTGCCAGCAGCGAATTACAGGTCCGAGATACGCAGTATTTT.

This chain connects TRBV3-1 to TRBJ2-4; D is unresolved. Deletions cut 4 bases from V and 0 bases from J, with 16 bases between. The CDR3 has 17 residues. CDR1 and CDR2 (germline): LGHDT, YNNKEL (reference sequence). The CDR3 protein is CASSPRTPDLAKNIQYF. CDR3 nucleotide sequence: TGTGCCAGCAGCCCTCGAACACCTGACTTAGCCAAAAACATTCAGTACTTC.

The chain has TRBV7-6 and TRBJ2-3; D remains ambiguous. The CDR3 totals 13 residues. CDR1 and CDR2 from the germline V gene are SGHVS and FNYEAQ. V was pared by 1 base and J by 2 bases, with 4 bases between. CDR3 DNA sequence: TGTGCCAGCAGCTTAGTTATCACAGATACGCAGTATTTT. This encodes CASSLVITDTQYF. The whole variable domain, filled in from reference TRBV7-6 and TRBJ2-3, reads GAGVSQSPRYKVTKRGQDVALRCDPISGHVSLYWYRQALGQGPEFLTYFNYEAQQDKSGLPNDRFSAERPEGSISTLTIQRTEQRDSAMYRCASSLVITDTQYFGPGTRLTVL.

J is TRBJ2-7 and V is TRBV20-1, with D perhaps TRBD1 (6 bases). V was clipped by 0 bases and J by 7 bases, with 13 bases between them. The germline gives CDR1 DFQATT, CDR2 SNEGSKA (reference sequence). The length of the CDR3 is 13 residues. CDR3 in DNA: TGCAGTGCTAGAGATCCAGGGGCTTGGGAGCAGTACTTC. Its protein is CSARDPGAWEQYF.

This clonotype was seen many times. Given the absence of the conserved phenylalanine or tryptophan at the CDR3 end, a read error is likely. V and J are TRBV20-1 and TRBJ1-6, with 7 bases lining up with TRBD1. From germline, CDR1 is DFQATT and CDR2 SNEGSKA (reference sequence). V trimming: 5 bases; J trimming: 11 bases; junction bases outside the gene matches: 18. The CDR3 spans 16 residues. CDR3 DNA sequence: TGCAGTGCTGACGACAGGGCCCCTCTGGAAGGGCCACCCCTCCACATT. It is translated as CSADDRAPLEGPPLHI.

This clonotype was counted at least ten times. The chain carries TRBV29-1 and TRBJ2-7; 9 bases agree with TRBD2. CDR3 length: 13 amino acids. V lost 6 bases, J lost 0 bases, and 3 bases stayed unmatched. Germline-derived CDR1 and CDR2 are SQVTM and ANQGSEA. DNA for the CDR3: TGCAGCGTCGGACTAGCGACCTCCTACGAGCAGTACTTC. Its translation: CSVGLATSYEQYF.

The chain employs TRBV7-2 and TRBJ2-2; 12 nucleotides match TRBD1. Per the germline V gene, CDR1 is SGHTA and CDR2 is FQGNSA. V lost 5 bases to trimming and J lost 9 bases; unmatched junction nucleotides: 10. The CDR3 runs to 16 residues. The CDR3 nucleotides read TGTGCCAGCAGCCTCCGGGACAGGGGGCATAGCAGGGAGCTGTTTTTT. Amino acid sequence: CASSLRDRGHSRELFF.

The sample holds a few counts of this clonotype. The chain uses TRBV6-4 and TRBJ2-6; 7 bases are shared with TRBD2. The germline V gene has CDR1 MRHNA and CDR2 SNTAGT. This CDR3 is built from 16 residues. The ends lost 4 bases at V and 1 base at J; junction bases unmatched: 4. The CDR3 DNA sequence: TGTGCCAGCAGTGTGGTGGGGGGGTCTGGGGCCAACGTCCTGACTTTC. This gives the protein CASSVVGGSGANVLTF.

The CDR3 spells CASSSRTGGGGELFF. DNA of the CDR3: TGTGCCAGCAGTTCCCGGACAGGGGGCGGCGGGGAGCTGTTTTTT. V gene TRBV27 combines with J gene TRBJ2-2, with 11 bases that match TRBD1. V trimming: 4 bases; J trimming: 7 bases; junction bases outside the gene matches: 5. The CDR3 runs to 15 residues. CDR1 and CDR2 from the germline V gene are MNHEY and SMNVEV (reference sequence).

J is TRBJ1-1 and V is TRBV29-1, with TRBD1 as a possible D gene (6 bases). Germline CDR1 reads SQVTM; CDR2 reads ANQGSEA. The CDR3 has 12 amino acids. Trimming took 7 bases from V and 3 from J, leaving 12 bases between them. The chain's CDR3 is CSAQGVDTEAFF. The CDR3 bases are TGCAGCGCACAGGGAGTGGACACTGAAGCTTTCTTT.

In DNA form, the CDR3 reads TGTGCCAGCAGTTTATCGGATGAGCGGGAGTGGGTGGGAGGAGAGACCCAGTACTTC. This translates into CASSLSDEREWVGGETQYF. This chain uses TRBV12-3 or TRBV12-4 with TRBJ2-5; TRBD2 aligns across 8 bases. This CDR3 is built from 19 residues. Trimming took 2 bases from V and 4 from J; bases not matched to a gene: 18.

This chain links TRBV27 with TRBJ2-7; 8 bases agree with TRBD2. Germline lookup yields CDR1 MNHEY and CDR2 SMNVEV (reference sequence). The CDR3 sequence is 15 residues long. V gave up 4 bases and J gave up 3 bases; unmatched junction bases: 8. CDR3 protein: CASSSGTRFVYEQYF. In DNA, the CDR3 is TGTGCCAGCAGTTCCGGGACTAGATTCGTCTACGAGCAGTACTTC.

This clonotype was seen a handful of times. The chain couples TRBV7-9 to TRBJ2-1, with 7 bases that match TRBD2. CDR3 length equals 15 residues. Germline V gives CDR1 SEHNR, CDR2 FQNEAQ (reference sequence). Losses at the gene ends were 4 bases for V and 4 bases for J; bases not matched to a gene: 7. The CDR3 sequence is CASSSLAEGYNEQFF. DNA for the CDR3: TGTGCCAGCAGCTCCCTAGCGGAGGGTTACAATGAGCAGTTCTTC.

This clonotype was seen ten or more times. The CDR3 region has the DNA TGTGCCAGCAGCTTCCAGGGTTCTAGGGGTGAGCAGTTCTTC. Translation: CASSFQGSRGEQFF. The rearrangement uses TRBV7-9 and TRBJ2-1; TRBD1 might be the D (5 bases). Germline V lookup: CDR1 SEHNR, CDR2 FQNEAQ (reference sequence). There are 14 residues in the CDR3. V gave up 3 bases and J gave up 9 bases, with 15 bases separating them.

This clonotype was recorded at least ten times. The CDR3 DNA sequence: TGTGCCAGCAGCTCCCGGACAGACCAAGAGACCCAGTACTTC. It encodes CASSSRTDQETQYF. The V gene is TRBV7-9, the J gene TRBJ2-5, with a tentative D call TRBD1 (6 bases). With 4 bases removed from V and 0 bases from J, the gap between germline ends came to 9 bases. The germline V gene encodes CDR1 SEHNR and CDR2 FQNEAQ (reference sequence). This CDR3 comprises 14 residues.

This clonotype showed up just a few times. J is TRBJ2-7 and V is TRBV10-2; D might be TRBD2 (6 bases). The CDR3 runs 14 residues. Germline V gene lookup returns CDR1 WSHSY and CDR2 SAAADI. V was cut by 6 bases and J by 1 base, with 13 bases left in between. The CDR3 spells CASRHGTGSYEQYF. For the CDR3, the DNA is TGCGCCAGCAGACATGGGACTGGATCCTACGAGCAGTACTTC.

This clonotype was recorded a few times. V gene TRBV29-1 combines with J gene TRBJ2-3; weak D call: TRBD2 (5 bases). Germline V gene lookup returns CDR1 SQVTM and CDR2 ANQGSEA. This CDR3 is built from 15 residues. Trimming stripped 6 bases from V and 0 bases from J, with 16 bases between. The CDR3 sequence is CSVDYAQNSTDTQYF. DNA for the CDR3: TGCAGCGTCGACTACGCGCAGAATAGCACAGATACGCAGTATTTT.

There are a few counts of this clonotype. The genes are TRBV10-1 and TRBJ2-1, with a tentative D call TRBD2 (5 bases). The CDR3 length is 16 residues. Trimming removed 2 bases at V and 7 bases at J, with 18 bases between. Germline V CDR1 and CDR2: WNHNN, SYGVQD (reference sequence). The CDR3 DNA reads TGCGCCAGCAGTGAGCCCGACATCGGGGTTAGTAATGAGCAGTTCTTC. Translation: CASSEPDIGVSNEQFF.

V and J are TRBV28 and TRBJ2-5; TRBD1 matches at 8 bases. CDR3 length: 18 residues. Per germline, CDR1 MDHEN and CDR2 SYDVKM. V shed 3 bases and J 2 bases; nucleotides not matched to a gene: 14. This CDR3 reads CASSFFFTDRVEQETQYF. CDR3 DNA: TGTGCCAGCAGTTTCTTCTTCACGGACAGGGTGGAGCAAGAGACCCAGTACTTC.

The sample holds a few counts of this clonotype. This chain connects TRBV2 to TRBJ2-7; D gene uncertain. Trimming removed 7 bases from V and 4 bases from J, with 8 bases in between. The CDR3 extends over 11 amino acids. Germline V lookup: CDR1 SNHLY, CDR2 FYNNEI. The CDR3 DNA sequence: TGTGCCAGCATGGTGGATTACGAGCAGTACTTC. This codes for CASMVDYEQYF. Using reference TRBV2 and TRBJ2-7 for the parts outside the CDR3, the full variable domain is EPEVTQTPSHQVTQMGQEVILRCVPISNHLYFYWYRQILGQKVEFLVSFYNNEISEKSEIFDDQFSVERPDGSNFTLKIRSTKLEDSAMYFCASMVDYEQYFGPGTRLTVT.

This clonotype was recorded many times. V usage is TRBV5-1 and J usage is TRBJ1-1; D is uncertain. This CDR3 is 16 amino acids long. The V end was cut by 2 bases, the J end by 3 bases, with 17 bases between. Germline V CDR1 and CDR2: SGHRS, YFSETQ. As DNA, the CDR3 is TGCGCCAGCAGCTTACGGGCCTCTAACGTGCACACTGAAGCTTTCTTT. It translates to CASSLRASNVHTEAFF.

This chain links TRBV18 with TRBJ2-1; 12 nucleotides agree with TRBD2. CDR1 and CDR2 from the germline V gene are KGHSH and LQKENI. The CDR3 contains 19 residues. J gave up 5 bases and V 3 bases, and 14 bases lay outside the gene matches. CDR3 in amino acids: CASSPYGTSGPGGDNEQFF. The CDR3 DNA follows: TGTGCCAGCTCACCGTACGGGACTAGCGGGCCTGGGGGTGACAATGAGCAGTTCTTC.

This clonotype has at least ten counts. The V and J genes are TRBV24-1 and TRBJ2-2; no firm D call. This CDR3 has 14 residues. The germline V gene encodes CDR1 KGHDR and CDR2 SFDVKD. Trimming took off 8 bases at V and 0 bases at J, with 9 bases between the two ends. CDR3 loop: CATTTGTNTGELFF. In DNA form, the CDR3 reads TGTGCCACCACAACCGGCACGAACACCGGGGAGCTGTTTTTT.

This chain uses TRBV5-1 with TRBJ2-5; D is undetermined. This CDR3 region has 15 residues. Trimming stripped 3 bases from V and 4 bases from J, with 16 bases between. In germline, CDR1 is SGHRS, CDR2 YFSETQ. CDR3 sequence reads: CASSYLGPVGETQYF. CDR3 nucleotides: TGCGCCAGCAGCTACCTAGGACCCGTCGGAGAGACCCAGTACTTC.

The chain is built from TRBV3-1 and TRBJ2-7; 8 positions match TRBD1. V lost 4 bases to trimming and J lost 3 bases; unmatched junction nucleotides: 5. Germline lookup yields CDR1 LGHDT and CDR2 YNNKEL (reference sequence). This CDR3 has 14 residues. In DNA form, the CDR3 reads TGTGCCAGCAGCCCGGGACAGGCGGTCTACGAGCAGTACTTC. Its translation is CASSPGQAVYEQYF.